This TCR beta chain originates from a study of response to subunit inactivated influenza vaccine. A single record per CDR3 protein comes from TCRdb applying MiXCR to the RT-PCR reads. The profile shows about 780,000 distinct CDR3 sequences, roughly 18% of them singletons. Overall study findings and caveats: New T cells are recruited in small numbers by each seasonal influenza vaccination, according to the authors' suggestion.

This clonotype was found a few times. The antigen remains unidentified. The specimen was PBMCs from blood, collected less than 6 days after vaccination. This receptor was taken from a man aged 50-59 years who received an inactivated influenza vaccine.

CDR3 sequence (DNA): TGTGCCAGCAGCTTGGCGGGAGACAGGGAGAGCTCCTACGAGCAGTACTTC. It is translated as CASSLAGDRESSYEQYF. The gene calls are TRBV7-8 and TRBJ2-7; D could derive from TRBD1 or TRBD2 (7 bases each). The V end was cut by 3 bases, the J end by 0 bases, with 18 bases between. The CDR3 spans 17 residues. CDR1 and CDR2 (germline): SGHVS, FQNEAQ. Full variable domain (rest looked up from reference TRBV7-8 and TRBJ2-7): GAGVSQSPRYKVAKRGQDVALRCDPISGHVSLFWYQQALGQGPEFLTYFQNEAQLDKSGLPSDRFFAERPEGSVSTLKIQRTQQEDSAVYLCASSLAGDRESSYEQYFGPGTRLTVT.